This TCR beta chain is from a study of blood T cells in healthy people across ages. Findings and limits, study-wide: Higher diversity and more naive CD4+ cells were features of long-lived donors, compared to aged donors.

Using a J-beta primer mix together with a sample-barcoded 5' primer, a second PCR was run for roughly 6 to 12 cycles. TCRdb reanalysed the 5' RACE reads using MiXCR and keeps one entry per CDR3 protein. The sample yields 1,800,000 or so distinct CDR3 sequences, roughly 43% seen once. The donors, aged about 6 to 90, were healthy Caucasians from Russia. CDR1 SGHRS and CDR2 YFSETQ come from the germline V gene. This CDR3 region has 15 residues. The ends lost 3 bases at V and 4 bases at J; junction bases unmatched: 6. Worth noting for this clonotype: The antigen remains undetermined.

V usage is TRBV5-1 and J usage is TRBJ1-2; 10 bases match TRBD1. The sequenced sample consisted of blood. The sequence derives from a human donor in good health. CDR3 region: CASSSQDRGLYGYTF. The CDR3 DNA follows: TGCGCCAGCAGCTCCCAAGACAGGGGGCTCTATGGCTACACCTTC. The variable domain in full, with the rest retrieved from reference TRBV5-1 and TRBJ1-2, is KAGVTQTPRYLIKTRGQQVTLSCSPISGHRSVSWYQQTPGQGLQFLFEYFSETQRNKGNFPGRFSGRQFSNSRSEMNVSTLELGDSALYLCASSSQDRGLYGYTFGSGTRLTVV.